Presented here are 32 T cell receptor beta chains from one specimen sequenced in a study of cytomegalovirus exposure and HLA in healthy donors. The PCR contained 60 Vbeta and 13 Jbeta primers. Profiling relied on immunoSEQ multiplex PCR, and the TCRdb table lists in-frame clones only, not all of them. The top ten clones hold 2.5% to 3% of a sample with tens of thousands of clones, approximately 80% of them seen once. The sample taken for sequencing was PBMCs. Receptor source: a woman aged 25 to 39 in good health and CMV-seronegative.

The chain combines TRBV10-3 with TRBJ1-2, with no clear D. V was cut by 6 bases and J by 3 bases, with 11 bases left in between. Germline lookup yields CDR1 ENHRY and CDR2 SYGVKD. The CDR3 covers 13 residues. Here the CDR3 DNA reads TGTGCCATCAGGTCCTCACAAGACTATGGCTACACCTTC. Its translation: CAIRSSQDYGYTF.

This CDR3 is CASSPVREQTQYF. CDR3 coding DNA: TGTGCCAGCTCACCAGTCAGGGAACAGACCCAGTACTTC. The V and J genes are TRBV18 and TRBJ2-5, with D possibly being TRBD1 (5 bases). CDR3 size: 13 residues. Per the germline V gene, CDR1 is KGHSH and CDR2 is LQKENI. Trimming removed 2 bases from V and 6 bases from J, with 10 bases in between.

The CDR3 loop is CASSSLAGEETQYF. CDR3 nucleotides: TGTGCCAGCAGCTCACTAGCGGGGGAAGAGACCCAGTACTTC. The chain carries TRBV11-2 and TRBJ2-5; the match to TRBD2 covers 11 bases. Germline V CDR1 and CDR2: SGHAT, FQNNGV. CDR3 length equals 14 residues. With 4 bases clipped from V and 3 bases from J, the junction kept 1 base outside the gene matches.

V and J are TRBV7-9 and TRBJ2-5; 9 nucleotides match TRBD2. This CDR3 contains 16 residues. CDR1 and CDR2 (germline): SEHNR, FQNEAQ (reference sequence). J was trimmed by 2 bases and V by 6 bases; bases with no gene match: 10. CDR3 in amino acids: CASRAGLASRQETQYF. Written as DNA, the CDR3 is TGTGCCAGCAGGGCGGGACTAGCAAGTCGACAAGAGACCCAGTACTTC. Based on the CDR3 plus reference TRBV7-9 and TRBJ2-5, the full variable domain is DTGVSQNPRHKITKRGQNVTFRCDPISEHNRLYWYRQTLGQGPEFLTYFQNEAQLEKSRLLSDRFSAERPKGSFSTLEIQRTEQGDSAMYLCASRAGLASRQETQYFGPGTRLLVL.

The chain recombines TRBV6-4 with TRBJ2-2; 9 positions match TRBD2. Germline-derived CDR1 and CDR2 are MRHNA and SNTAGT. Losses at the gene ends were 3 bases for V and 2 bases for J; bases not matched to a gene: 1. This CDR3 has 15 amino acids. DNA for the CDR3: TGTGCCAGCAGTGAGACTAGCGGAAACACCGGGGAGCTGTTTTTT. As protein: CASSETSGNTGELFF.

This clone was seen a few times. The V call is TRBV29-1, the J call TRBJ2-7, with 9 nucleotides matching TRBD1. V was pared by 7 bases and J by 0 bases, with 7 bases of the junction left unmatched. This CDR3 contains 14 residues. CDR1 is SQVTM and CDR2 is ANQGSEA in the germline V gene. In DNA, the CDR3 is TGCAGCGGAGCCGGGACAGGGAACTCCTACGAGCAGTACTTC. Translating it yields CSGAGTGNSYEQYF.

CDR3 region: CASSTLAGATGELFF. CDR3 DNA sequence: TGTGCCAGTAGTACCCTAGCGGGGGCTACCGGGGAGCTGTTTTTT. The chain is built from TRBV19 and TRBJ2-2; 10 bases are shared with TRBD2. The germline V gene encodes CDR1 LNHDA and CDR2 SQIVND (reference sequence). V shed 4 bases, J shed 5 bases, and the junction held 4 bases outside the gene matches. This CDR3 region has 15 residues.

This rearrangement joins TRBV4-1 to TRBJ1-1; 8 positions match TRBD1. CDR1 is MGHRA and CDR2 is YSYEKL in the germline V gene. Trimming removed 0 bases from V and 5 bases from J; junction bases left unmatched: 2. The CDR3 has 14 amino acids. The CDR3 region is CASSQDRGLTEAFF. The CDR3 DNA sequence: TGCGCCAGCAGCCAAGACAGGGGGCTTACTGAAGCTTTCTTT.

J is TRBJ1-2 and V is TRBV28; D possibly corresponds to TRBD1 (5 bases). V was clipped by 6 bases and J by 5 bases, with 16 bases between them. This CDR3 is built from 14 residues. Germline CDR1 MDHEN, CDR2 SYDVKM. CDR3 coding DNA: TGTGCCAGCAGGGATCCAGCGACAGTGTATGGCTACACCTTC. Amino acids: CASRDPATVYGYTF.

The chain carries TRBV7-8 and TRBJ1-2; TRBD1 might be the D (5 bases). Between the trimmed V and J ends, which lost 2 bases and 3 bases, there was a span of 16 bases. In germline, CDR1 is SGHVS, CDR2 FQNEAQ. The CDR3 runs to 16 residues. The CDR3 loop reads CASSLRREGEDYGYTF. The CDR3 nucleotides are TGTGCCAGCAGCTTACGCAGGGAGGGTGAAGACTATGGCTACACCTTC.

The chain is built from TRBV2 and TRBJ2-7; 9 bases align to TRBD1. Germline values: CDR1 SNHLY, CDR2 FYNNEI. V was pared by 3 bases and J by 5 bases, with 5 bases of the junction left unmatched. The CDR3 is made up of 14 amino acids. The CDR3 sequence: CASSDKGQGNEQYF. CDR3 DNA sequence: TGTGCCAGCAGTGATAAGGGACAGGGAAACGAGCAGTACTTC. Full variable domain (rest looked up from reference TRBV2 and TRBJ2-7): EPEVTQTPSHQVTQMGQEVILRCVPISNHLYFYWYRQILGQKVEFLVSFYNNEISEKSEIFDDQFSVERPDGSNFTLKIRSTKLEDSAMYFCASSDKGQGNEQYFGPGTRLTVT.

This clone was counted once. J is TRBJ1-5 and V is TRBV28, with TRBD1 matching over 8 bases. The junction had 3 bases not matched to a gene; V was cut back by 6 bases and J by 5 bases. The CDR3 sequence is 13 residues long. Germline V gene lookup returns CDR1 MDHEN and CDR2 SYDVKM. CDR3 in amino acids: CASRETGDQPQHF. The CDR3 coding sequence is TGTGCCAGCAGGGAGACAGGGGATCAGCCCCAGCATTTT.

This clone was seen more than once but under ten times. The chain combines TRBV25-1 with TRBJ1-2; a possible D gene is TRBD1 (5 bases). Deletions cut 0 bases from V and 0 bases from J, with 14 bases between. Germline loops: CDR1 MGHDK, CDR2 SYGVNS. This CDR3 region has 17 residues. The CDR3 bases are TGTGCCAGCAGTGAATATTACACAGGTCGAGCTAACTATGGCTACACCTTC. The encoded protein is CASSEYYTGRANYGYTF.

This clone was counted a few times. DNA for the CDR3: TGTGCCAGCACCTCAGGGGTGAACACCGGGGAGCTGTTTTTT. As protein: CASTSGVNTGELFF. This chain connects TRBV6-4 to TRBJ2-2, with D perhaps matching TRBD1 (6 bases). The CDR3 runs to 14 residues. Per germline, CDR1 MRHNA and CDR2 SNTAGT. Trimming removed 7 bases at V and 1 base at J, with 10 bases between.

The chain has TRBV6-5 and TRBJ2-5; perhaps TRBD1 as D (6 bases). Near its end, the DNA agrees better with TRBJ2-7, so the J call may be wrong. The CDR3 extends over 16 amino acids. From germline, CDR1 is MNHEY and CDR2 SVGAGI. The CDR3 reads CASSYSRGTTTYEQYF. CDR3 bases: TGTGCCAGCAGTTACTCGAGGGGGACAACGACCTACGAGCAGTACTTC.

The table lists this clone with a few counts. V usage is TRBV11-3 and J usage is TRBJ2-7; perhaps TRBD2 as D (6 bases). The CDR3 sequence is 13 residues long. In germline, CDR1 is SGHNT, CDR2 YENEEA. V shed 11 bases and J shed 1 base, with 15 bases lying between them. The DNA for the CDR3 is TGTGCCTCCAGTCTGGAGGGGTCCTACGAGCAGTACTTC. This translates into CASSLEGSYEQYF.

The chain has TRBV27 and TRBJ1-6; D is perhaps TRBD1 (6 bases). Trimming took 5 bases from V and 6 from J, leaving 23 bases between them. From germline, CDR1 is MNHEY and CDR2 SMNVEV (reference sequence). The CDR3 length is 18 residues. In DNA form, the CDR3 reads TGTGCCAGCAGTGGGGGACACTTAAACCCAAGGCCTAATTCACCCCTCCACTTT. Encoded protein: CASSGGHLNPRPNSPLHF.

The chain employs TRBV5-1 and TRBJ1-4, with 8 bases identical to TRBD1. The V segment lost 3 bases and the J segment 4 bases; nucleotides outside the gene matches: 8. The CDR3 sequence is 16 residues long. CDR1 and CDR2 from the germline V gene are SGHRS and YFSETQ. CDR3 nucleotides: TGCGCCAGCAGCTCCCCCGCACAGGGGGGTAATGAAAAACTGTTTTTT. It encodes CASSSPAQGGNEKLFF.

The chain joins TRBV19 to TRBJ2-7; 8 bases match TRBD1. J was trimmed by 3 bases and V by 5 bases; bases with no gene match: 6. Looked up from germline, CDR1 is LNHDA and CDR2 is SQIVND (reference sequence). The CDR3 contains 14 residues. The CDR3 DNA follows: TGTGCCAGTAGTGCTACAGGGGGGATCTACGAGCAGTACTTC. This encodes CASSATGGIYEQYF.

This chain links TRBV6-5 with TRBJ2-5; 8 bases line up with TRBD1. The CDR3 length is 15 residues. V was clipped by 6 bases and J by 4 bases; unmatched bases: 10. Looked up from germline, CDR1 is MNHEY and CDR2 is SVGAGI. Here the CDR3 DNA reads TGTGCCAGCAGGCGGGGCAGGGGGCACGGAGAGACCCAGTACTTC. It translates to CASRRGRGHGETQYF.

V and J are TRBV5-4 and TRBJ1-3; TRBD1 agrees at 9 bases. J was trimmed by 0 bases and V by 0 bases; bases with no gene match: 1. The CDR3 loop spans 16 amino acids. The V gene's germline CDR1 is SGHNT and CDR2 YYREEE (reference sequence). CDR3 sequence reads: CASSLAGQGSGNTIYF. The CDR3 region has the DNA TGTGCCAGCAGCTTGGCGGGACAGGGCTCTGGAAACACCATATATTTT.

V and J are TRBV28 and TRBJ1-3, with D possibly matching TRBD1 (6 bases). Germline lookup yields CDR1 MDHEN and CDR2 SYDVKM. The germline V and J ends were trimmed by 5 bases and 2 bases, with 19 bases remaining between them. The CDR3 runs to 17 residues. CDR3 coding DNA: TGTGCCAGCAGTCTGGCGGGGGGCAGGGTTACTGGAAACACCATATATTTT. Translating it yields CASSLAGGRVTGNTIYF. Variable domain in full (rest from reference TRBV28 and TRBJ1-3): DVKVTQSSRYLVKRTGEKVFLECVQDMDHENMFWYRQDPGLGLRLIYFSYDVKMKEKGDIPEGYSVSREKKERFSLILESASTNQTSMYLCASSLAGGRVTGNTIYFGEGSWLTVV.

This sequence joins TRBV4-2 and TRBJ2-3; 11 bases are a match to TRBD2. The CDR3 consists of 18 residues. J gave up 1 base and V 2 bases, and 8 bases lay outside the gene matches. The germline CDR1 and CDR2 sequences are LGHNA and YNFKEQ. The DNA for the CDR3 is TGTGCCAGCAGCCAAACCACAAAACTAGCGGGGGGCACAGATACGCAGTATTTT. The encoded protein is CASSQTTKLAGGTDTQYF.

This chain joins TRBV11-3 and TRBJ1-1; no clear D gene. Trimming took off 0 bases at V and 3 bases at J, with 11 bases between the two ends. The germline V gene has CDR1 SGHNT and CDR2 YENEEA. The CDR3 extends over 15 amino acids. CDR3 DNA sequence: TGTGCCAGCAGCTTAGATGGAGATAGATACACTGAAGCTTTCTTT. It translates to CASSLDGDRYTEAFF.

The chain combines TRBV29-1 with TRBJ1-1; TRBD1 agrees at 7 bases. The junction had 12 bases not matched to a gene; V was cut back by 6 bases and J by 5 bases. CDR3 size: 14 residues. Germline CDR1 SQVTM, CDR2 ANQGSEA. DNA of the CDR3: TGCAGCGTAGCAGAGACAGGGTCCGGGACTGAAGCTTTCTTT. Translating gives CSVAETGSGTEAFF.

The rearrangement joins TRBV25-1 to TRBJ2-5; D possibly corresponds to TRBD2 (7 bases). This CDR3 has 15 residues. V was cut by 8 bases and J by 5 bases, with 21 bases left in between. The V gene's germline CDR1 is MGHDK and CDR2 SYGVNS. The CDR3 here is CASVLGGGAGETQYF. CDR3 in DNA: TGTGCCAGCGTCCTAGGTGGGGGGGCTGGCGAGACCCAGTACTTC.

The chain has TRBV7-2 and TRBJ1-1, with a weak D call TRBD1 (5 bases). Trimming removed 2 bases from V and 8 bases from J, with 9 bases in between. Germline-derived CDR1 and CDR2 are SGHTA and FQGNSA. The CDR3 spans 12 residues. CDR3 nucleotides: TGTGCCAGCAGCTTAAGGGGCGCGGAAGCTTTCTTT. This sequence encodes CASSLRGAEAFF.

The chain combines TRBV6-5 with TRBJ2-6, with D unclear. This CDR3 spans 14 amino acids. Deletions cut 7 bases from V and 4 bases from J, with 11 bases between. CDR1 and CDR2 (germline): MNHEY, SVGAGI. This CDR3 reads CASTRSMGANVLTF. In DNA form, the CDR3 reads TGTGCCAGCACGCGGTCCATGGGGGCCAACGTCCTGACTTTC.

The V and J genes are TRBV4-1 and TRBJ2-3; D is uncertain. The length of the CDR3 is 14 residues. Deletions cut 0 bases from V and 2 bases from J, with 6 bases between. Per the germline V gene, CDR1 is MGHRA and CDR2 is YSYEKL. CDR3 coding DNA: TGCGCCAGCAGCCAAGATCGGTCCACAGATACGCAGTATTTT. Protein: CASSQDRSTDTQYF.

This chain connects TRBV4-1 to TRBJ2-7, with D possibly matching TRBD2 (5 bases). Germline assignment: CDR1 MGHRA and CDR2 YSYEKL. The CDR3 consists of 14 residues. Trimming removed 0 bases at V and 3 bases at J, with 9 bases between. CDR3 in DNA: TGCGCCAGCAGCCAAGACGGGGAAGGCTACGAGCAGTACTTC. Translated: CASSQDGEGYEQYF.

This clone appeared once. The chain is built from TRBV4-3 and TRBJ1-2; 7 bases map to TRBD1. The germline gives CDR1 LGHNA, CDR2 YSLEER. This CDR3 comprises 18 residues. The junction had 15 bases not matched to a gene; V was cut back by 0 bases and J by 5 bases. This CDR3 reads CASSQEYEGAGRYYGYTF. For the CDR3, the DNA is TGCGCCAGCAGCCAAGAATACGAGGGGGCAGGGCGGTATTATGGCTACACCTTC.

The chain links TRBV5-1 to TRBJ2-2; perhaps TRBD1 as D (5 bases). V was pared by 1 base and J by 6 bases, with 10 bases between. Germline CDR1 and CDR2: SGHRS and YFSETQ. The CDR3 has 14 residues. The CDR3 bases are TGCGCCAGCAGCTTGCAGGGTCGCTCCGGGGAGCTGTTTTTT. It specifies CASSLQGRSGELFF.